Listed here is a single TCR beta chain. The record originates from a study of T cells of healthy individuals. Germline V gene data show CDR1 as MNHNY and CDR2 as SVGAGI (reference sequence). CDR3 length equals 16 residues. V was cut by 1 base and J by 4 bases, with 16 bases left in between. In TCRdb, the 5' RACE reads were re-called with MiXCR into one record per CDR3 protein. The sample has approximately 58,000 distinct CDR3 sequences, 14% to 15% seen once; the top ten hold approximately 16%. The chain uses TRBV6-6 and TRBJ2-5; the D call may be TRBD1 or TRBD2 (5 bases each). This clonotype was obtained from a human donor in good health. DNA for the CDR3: TGTGCCAGCAGTTACTTGGGGGAATCCTCAAGAGAGACCCAGTACTTC. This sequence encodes CASSYLGESSRETQYF.